A selection of T cell receptor beta chains follows, all from one sample in a study of regulatory T cells in long-lasting Graves disease. TCRdb called the multiplex PCR reads again in MiXCR, with one record for every CDR3 protein. This sample has hundreds of thousands of distinct CDR3 sequences, with approximately 15% found just once. These same data were also listed under a study on T cells in Graves' hyperthyroidism and ophthalmopathy.

The input for sequencing was peripheral blood mononuclear cells (PBMCs), taken at new diagnosis, from a patient treated with antithyroid drugs. Receptors were obtained from a woman aged 30 to 39 with Graves disease. CDR3s include the opening cysteine and the closing phenylalanine or tryptophan. D genes are given only for firm matches. Not every row has a clone size; where given, it reads once, few, many or a size class.

d_call: NA
v_call: TRBV27
clone_size: few
j_call: TRBJ1-2
cdr3_nt: TGTGCCAGCAGTTTATCGTTTCGAGGCGGAGACTATGGCTACACCTTC
cdr3_aa: CASSLSFRGGDYGYTF

d_call: NA
v_call: TRBV28
clone_size: many
j_call: TRBJ1-2
cdr3_nt: TGTGCCAGCAGTTCCGAAACCGCCAGGGTCTATGGCTACACCTTC
cdr3_aa: CASSSETARVYGYTF

d_call: TRBD1
v_call: TRBV7-9
clone_size: many
j_call: TRBJ1-1
cdr3_nt: TGTGCCAGCAGCTCATATAGACAGGGGGTTCCTGAAGCTTTCTTT
cdr3_aa: CASSSYRQGVPEAFF

d_call: NA
v_call: TRBV29-1
clone_size: NA
j_call: TRBJ2-7
cdr3_nt: TGCAGCGTTGGAGACAAGTCCTACGAGCAGTACTTC
cdr3_aa: CSVGDKSYEQYF

d_call: TRBD1
v_call: TRBV7-9
clone_size: many
j_call: TRBJ1-4
cdr3_nt: TGTGCCAGCAGCTCTGACAGGGTGCGAGAAAAACTGTTTTTT
cdr3_aa: CASSSDRVREKLFF

d_call: NA
v_call: TRBV7-2
clone_size: many
j_call: TRBJ1-5
cdr3_nt: TGTGCCAGCAGTCGGGGAGGGGGTAATCAGCCCCAGCATTTT
cdr3_aa: CASSRGGGNQPQHF

d_call: NA
v_call: TRBV19
clone_size: NA
j_call: TRBJ2-7
cdr3_nt: TGTGCCAGTAGCGTGGTCCGCGGAGACGAGCAGTACTTC
cdr3_aa: CASSVVRGDEQYF

d_call: NA
v_call: TRBV28
clone_size: many
j_call: TRBJ2-6
cdr3_nt: TGTGCCAGCAGTTCGGCAGGTTGGTCTGGGGCCAACGTCCTGACTTTC
cdr3_aa: CASSSAGWSGANVLTF

d_call: NA
v_call: TRBV5-1
clone_size: NA
j_call: TRBJ1-2
cdr3_nt: TGCGCCAGCAGCTTGGACCCCACAGGGTACGGCTACACCTTC
cdr3_aa: CASSLDPTGYGYTF

d_call: NA
v_call: TRBV11-3
clone_size: many
j_call: TRBJ2-3
cdr3_nt: TGTGCCAGCAGCTTGGGGCAGGGTCCCGCGTTGGATACGCAGTATTTT
cdr3_aa: CASSLGQGPALDTQYF

d_call: NA
v_call: TRBV28
clone_size: NA
j_call: TRBJ1-3
cdr3_nt: TGTGCCAGCAGTTTAGGGCTGATCTCTGGAAACACCATATATTTT
cdr3_aa: CASSLGLISGNTIYF

d_call: TRBD1
v_call: TRBV7-9
clone_size: many
j_call: TRBJ1-4
cdr3_nt: TGTGCCAGCAGCTCGACAGGGAGTGAAAAACTGTTTTTT
cdr3_aa: CASSSTGSEKLFF

d_call: NA
v_call: TRBV28
clone_size: many
j_call: TRBJ1-5
cdr3_nt: TGTGCCAGCAGTCCCGGGGGGGATAGCAATCAGCCCCAGCATTTT
cdr3_aa: CASSPGGDSNQPQHF

d_call: TRBD1
v_call: TRBV7-2
clone_size: many
j_call: TRBJ2-1
cdr3_nt: TGTGCCAGCAGCTTAGCGACAGGGTCCCAGTCCGTGGGGTTCTTC
cdr3_aa: CASSLATGSQSVGFF

d_call: TRBD1
v_call: TRBV14
clone_size: NA
j_call: TRBJ2-5
cdr3_nt: TGTGCCAGTGCCGGGACAGGGGGAAGAGAGACCCAGTACTTC
cdr3_aa: CASAGTGGRETQYF

d_call: TRBD1
v_call: TRBV30
clone_size: many
j_call: TRBJ2-7
cdr3_nt: TGTGCCTGGAGTGTTAAGGGGGCGAGGAACGAGCAGTACTTC
cdr3_aa: CAWSVKGARNEQYF

d_call: TRBD1
v_call: TRBV28
clone_size: NA
j_call: TRBJ1-4
cdr3_nt: TGTGCCAGCAGCCCAGGACAGGGGGCGCGTGAAAAACTGTTTTTT
cdr3_aa: CASSPGQGAREKLFF

d_call: TRBD2
v_call: TRBV7-9
clone_size: NA
j_call: TRBJ2-2
cdr3_nt: TGTGCCAGCAGAAGGCTAGCGGGCGTCGCGAACACCGGGGAGCTGTTTTTT
cdr3_aa: CASRRLAGVANTGELFF

d_call: TRBD1
v_call: TRBV2
clone_size: many
j_call: TRBJ2-7
cdr3_nt: TGTGCCAGCAGTCAAGACAGGGGTGGTCACGAGCAGTACTTC
cdr3_aa: CASSQDRGGHEQYF

d_call: TRBD1
v_call: TRBV12-3/TRBV12-4
clone_size: many
j_call: TRBJ1-2
cdr3_nt: TGTGCCAGCGCGGATGACAGGGGGCGCTACTATGGCTACACCTTC
cdr3_aa: CASADDRGRYYGYTF

d_call: TRBD1
v_call: TRBV12-3/TRBV12-4
clone_size: many
j_call: TRBJ1-4
cdr3_nt: TGTGCCAGCAGCCGGACAGGGGGAGAAAAACTGTTTTTT
cdr3_aa: CASSRTGGEKLFF

d_call: TRBD2
v_call: TRBV20-1
clone_size: many
j_call: TRBJ2-3
cdr3_nt: TGCAGTGCTAGAGACCGTCGGACTAGCGGGATAAGGACAGATACGCAGTATTTT
cdr3_aa: CSARDRRTSGIRTDTQYF

d_call: TRBD1
v_call: TRBV29-1
clone_size: many
j_call: TRBJ2-1
cdr3_nt: TGCAGCGGTCTCGACAGGGTACTCTACAATGAGCAGTTCTTC
cdr3_aa: CSGLDRVLYNEQFF

d_call: NA
v_call: TRBV10-3
clone_size: many
j_call: TRBJ2-7
cdr3_nt: TGTGCCATCAGTGAGTCGGGGGGTTTCTCCTACGAGCAGTACTTC
cdr3_aa: CAISESGGFSYEQYF

d_call: NA
v_call: TRBV27
clone_size: many
j_call: TRBJ2-2
cdr3_nt: TGTGCCAGCAGCTCCGGGGCAAGAGGCGGGGAGCTGTTTTTT
cdr3_aa: CASSSGARGGELFF

d_call: NA
v_call: TRBV3-1
clone_size: many
j_call: TRBJ1-1
cdr3_nt: TGTGCCAGCAGCCAACTCGGACAACCGAACACTGAAGCTTTCTTT
cdr3_aa: CASSQLGQPNTEAFF

d_call: NA
v_call: TRBV7-3
clone_size: few
j_call: TRBJ1-1
cdr3_nt: TGTGCCAGCAGCTTATATGGGGGAAGTAGAGCTTTCTTT
cdr3_aa: CASSLYGGSRAFF

d_call: TRBD1
v_call: TRBV20-1
clone_size: many
j_call: TRBJ1-4
cdr3_nt: TGCAGTGCAGCACCCGGGACAGGGCCTGAAAAACTGTTTTTT
cdr3_aa: CSAAPGTGPEKLFF

d_call: NA
v_call: TRBV19
clone_size: once
j_call: TRBJ2-6
cdr3_nt: TGTGCCAGTAGCCAACCTGGGGACTCTGGGGCCAACGTCCTGACTTTC
cdr3_aa: CASSQPGDSGANVLTF

d_call: NA
v_call: TRBV27
clone_size: NA
j_call: TRBJ1-5
cdr3_nt: TGTGCCAGCAAAGAGGGGGGATGGGGCAATCAGCCCCAGCATTTT
cdr3_aa: CASKEGGWGNQPQHF

d_call: TRBD2
v_call: TRBV28
clone_size: many
j_call: TRBJ2-1
cdr3_nt: TGTGCCAGCAGTACCTCCATCAAGCGGGAGAGCTACAATGAGCAGTTCTTC
cdr3_aa: CASSTSIKRESYNEQFF

d_call: NA
v_call: TRBV7-2
clone_size: many
j_call: TRBJ2-7
cdr3_nt: TGTGCCAGCAGCTCCCAAGGGAGGCAGTACTTC
cdr3_aa: CASSSQGRQYF

d_call: TRBD1
v_call: TRBV27
clone_size: many
j_call: TRBJ2-2
cdr3_nt: TGTGCCAGCAGTTTGGGGACAGAGCCCGGGGAGCTGTTTTTT
cdr3_aa: CASSLGTEPGELFF